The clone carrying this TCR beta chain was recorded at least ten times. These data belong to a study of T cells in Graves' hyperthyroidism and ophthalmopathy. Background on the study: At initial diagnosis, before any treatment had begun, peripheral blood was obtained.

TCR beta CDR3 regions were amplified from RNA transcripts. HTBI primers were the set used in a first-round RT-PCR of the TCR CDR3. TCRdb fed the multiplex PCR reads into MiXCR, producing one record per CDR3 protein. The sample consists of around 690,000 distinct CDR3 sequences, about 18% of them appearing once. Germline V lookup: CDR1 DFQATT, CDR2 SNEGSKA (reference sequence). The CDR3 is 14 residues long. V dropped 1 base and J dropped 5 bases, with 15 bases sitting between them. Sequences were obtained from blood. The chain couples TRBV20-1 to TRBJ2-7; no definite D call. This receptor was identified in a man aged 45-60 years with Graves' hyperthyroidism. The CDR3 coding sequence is TGCAGTGCTAGAGTTGGACCTATTGGCGACGAGCAGTACTTC. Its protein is CSARVGPIGDEQYF.